A single sample gave rise to the 15 T cell receptor beta chains below, sequenced in a study of glioma-infiltrating T cells. Using RNA template, CDR3s of TCR alpha and beta were amplified with iRepertoire arm-PCR. Each CDR3 protein gets one entry after TCRdb re-called the multiplex PCR reads with MiXCR. The sample carries about 400,000 distinct CDR3 sequences, roughly 41% recorded once. Sequences were obtained from glioma tissue, nonneoplastic brain tissue, or PBMCs (not recorded which). These receptors were collected from a human donor with low-grade glioma or glioblastoma, undergoing nonglioma brain surgery, or in good health (not recorded which).

A few counts support this clonotype. This chain's CDR3 is CASSLGLVYEQYF. Here the CDR3 DNA reads TGTGCCAGCAGTTTAGGACTGGTCTACGAGCAGTACTTC. The chain is built from TRBV6-2 or TRBV6-3 and TRBJ2-7; weak D call: TRBD2 (5 bases). Between the trimmed V and J ends, which lost 4 bases and 3 bases, there was a span of 10 bases. CDR3 size: 13 residues. Per the germline V gene, CDR1 is MNHEY and CDR2 is SVGEGT.

The chain links TRBV4-2 to TRBJ1-3; D gene ambiguous. This CDR3 is 15 amino acids long. CDR1 is LGHNA and CDR2 is YNFKEQ in the germline V gene. V gave up 7 bases and J gave up 8 bases, with 21 bases separating them. The CDR3 nucleotides read TGTGCCAGCAACCAGGTTGTAGCAGCCGGGGACACCATATATTTT. This sequence encodes CASNQVVAAGDTIYF.

In this sample, this clonotype turned up a few times. The chain carries TRBV12-3 or TRBV12-4 and TRBJ1-2; 9 nucleotides match TRBD1. With 6 bases clipped from V and 3 bases from J, the junction kept 5 bases outside the gene matches. The CDR3 contains 14 residues. The CDR3 DNA reads TGTGCCAGCAGCCCACAGGGGGCCCACTATGGCTACACCTTC. Protein: CASSPQGAHYGYTF.

In this sample, this clonotype turned up many times. The CDR3: CASSKNRGRRYGYTF. In DNA, the CDR3 is TGTGCCAGCAGTAAGAACAGGGGGCGTCGGTATGGCTACACCTTC. The rearrangement links TRBV6-1 to TRBJ1-2, with 9 bases lining up with TRBD1. With V trimmed by 5 bases and J by 5 bases, 9 bases remained unmatched. CDR1 is MNHNS and CDR2 is SASEGT in the germline V gene. The CDR3 covers 15 residues.

Worth noting for this clonotype: A much more abundant neighbour one base away suggests this may be a read error. The rearrangement joins TRBV28 to TRBJ2-7, with TRBD1 identical over 9 bases. The germline CDR1 and CDR2 sequences are MDHEN and SYDVKM. The CDR3 runs 18 residues. The V and J ends lost 7 bases and 4 bases, in that order; junction bases with no gene match: 20. This CDR3 is CASIVRTGARVGGYEQYF. In DNA, the CDR3 is TGTGCCAGCATTGTCAGGACAGGGGCAAGGGTTGGGGGTTACGAGCAGTACTTC.

This clonotype was recorded a few times. The chain combines TRBV12-3 or TRBV12-4 with TRBJ2-3; D unresolved. V was pared by 2 bases and J by 2 bases, with 8 bases between. This CDR3 region has 14 residues. CDR3 in DNA: TGTGCCAGCAGTTTAAGGGTAGTCACAGATACGCAGTATTTT. Residues: CASSLRVVTDTQYF.

This clonotype was observed at least ten times. This chain connects TRBV7-6 to TRBJ2-3, with D possibly matching TRBD2 (5 bases). In germline, CDR1 is SGHVS, CDR2 FNYEAQ. This CDR3 is 16 amino acids long. V lost 0 bases, J lost 2 bases, and 12 bases lay in between. This CDR3 is CASSLAAQRITDTQYF. As DNA, the CDR3 is TGTGCCAGCAGCTTAGCGGCCCAGCGGATCACAGATACGCAGTATTTT. The full variable domain, completed using reference TRBV7-6 and TRBJ2-3, is GAGVSQSPRYKVTKRGQDVALRCDPISGHVSLYWYRQALGQGPEFLTYFNYEAQQDKSGLPNDRFSAERPEGSISTLTIQRTEQRDSAMYRCASSLAAQRITDTQYFGPGTRLTVL.

The chain joins TRBV7-6 to TRBJ1-4, with TRBD1 identical over 7 bases. The CDR3 is 14 amino acids. The V and J ends lost 6 bases and 8 bases, in that order; junction bases with no gene match: 9. Germline lookup yields CDR1 SGHVS and CDR2 FNYEAQ. CDR3 in amino acids: CASSMAGGGEKLFF. CDR3 bases: TGTGCCAGCAGTATGGCAGGGGGGGGGGAAAAACTGTTTTTT.

A note on this clonotype: This may arise from a read error, as a much more abundant clone is one base away. The V gene is TRBV6-5, the J gene TRBJ2-7; TRBD2 agrees at 7 bases. The CDR3 spans 16 residues. Germline V gene lookup returns CDR1 MNHEY and CDR2 SVGAGI. Germline trimming cut 8 bases from V and 6 bases from J; bases unmatched to any gene: 19. The CDR3 region has the DNA TGTGCCAGCGGTGAAATCGTTGGCTCACTAGCGTCCGAGCAGTACTTC. It specifies CASGEIVGSLASEQYF.

This clonotype occurred a few times. The V gene is TRBV19, the J gene TRBJ2-5; 15 bases map to TRBD2. Germline CDR1 and CDR2: LNHDA and SQIVND (reference sequence). Losses at the gene ends were 4 bases for V and 5 bases for J; bases not matched to a gene: 5. The CDR3 runs 16 residues. CDR3 in DNA: TGTGCCAGTAGTACTGGACTAGCGGGAGGGCTGGAGACCCAGTACTTC. It is translated as CASSTGLAGGLETQYF.

Remarks on this clonotype: This clone may be a read error of a much larger clone one base away. CDR3 sequence (DNA): TGTGCCAGCAGTATGTCGGGCCTTAATGAGAAGTTCTTC. Translated, it gives CASSMSGLNEKFF. This chain links TRBV27 with TRBJ2-1; D is unresolved. Germline V gene lookup returns CDR1 MNHEY and CDR2 SMNVEV (reference sequence). This CDR3 spans 13 amino acids.

This clonotype was detected only a few times. The chain joins TRBV4-1 to TRBJ1-2; maybe TRBD1 (5 bases). The V end lost 2 bases, the J end lost 2 bases, and 15 bases lay between the germline ends. The length of the CDR3 is 16 residues. Germline V gene data show CDR1 as MGHRA and CDR2 as YSYEKL. In DNA, the CDR3 is TGCGCCAGCAGCCAACTTCGTAGGGGAGGGAACTATGGCTACACCTTC. It encodes CASSQLRRGGNYGYTF.

A remark on this clonotype: A single base separates this from a much larger clone, so it may be a read error. As the CDR3 is not closed by the conserved phenylalanine or tryptophan, this likely results from a read error. The chain uses TRBV5-4 and TRBJ2-7, with TRBD2 matching 9 bases. This CDR3 is built from 15 residues. Per germline, CDR1 SGHNT and CDR2 YYREEE (reference sequence). CDR3 bases: TGCGCCAGCAGCCCAATTAGCGGGAGCTCCTACGAGCAGTACCTC. As protein: CASSPISGSSYEQYL.

V usage is TRBV20-1 and J usage is TRBJ2-7, with 13 bases matching TRBD2. Germline V lookup: CDR1 DFQATT, CDR2 SNEGSKA (reference sequence). The CDR3 consists of 12 residues. Unmatched junction bases numbered 3, after V lost 6 bases and J lost 7 bases. The CDR3 bases are TGCAGTGCACCGGGACTAGCGGGAGAGCAGTACTTC. It translates to CSAPGLAGEQYF.

At least ten counts were recorded for this clonotype. The genes are TRBV6-1 and TRBJ2-5; maybe TRBD2 (6 bases). This CDR3 has 13 amino acids. The V end lost 7 bases, the J end lost 8 bases, and 17 bases lay between the germline ends. From germline, CDR1 is MNHNS and CDR2 SASEGT. The CDR3 sequence is CASTEGQGLTQYF. Here the CDR3 DNA reads TGTGCCAGCACCGAGGGCCAGGGACTTACCCAGTACTTC.